Each of the 15 T cell receptor beta chains below was sequenced from the same sample in a study of blood T cells in healthy people across ages. Sample-barcoded 5' priming and a J-beta primer mix drove a second PCR of roughly 7 to 11 cycles. TCRdb analysed the 5' RACE reads with MiXCR anew, one entry per CDR3 protein. The sample lists about 670,000 distinct CDR3 sequences; around 50% were seen once. Sequencing input: blood. The source of these receptors is a woman older than 75 in good health.

This chain uses TRBV28 with TRBJ2-1; maybe TRBD1 (5 bases). Germline lookup yields CDR1 MDHEN and CDR2 SYDVKM. The CDR3 has 14 residues. CDR3 nucleotide sequence: TGTACCACCCTCCAACAGGATGCCTACAATGAGCAGTTCTTC. Protein sequence: CTTLQQDAYNEQFF.

In this sample, this clonotype turned up many times. The chain employs TRBV4-2 and TRBJ2-5; possible D gene TRBD2, 6 bases. This CDR3 is built from 18 residues. Looked up from germline, CDR1 is LGHNA and CDR2 is YNFKEQ. V was shortened by 0 bases and J by 4 bases, with 21 bases between the two germline ends. In DNA form, the CDR3 reads TGTGCCAGCAGCCAAGAGTCGCCCGGGACTCTGCCGGGAGAGACCCAGTACTTC. Translation gives CASSQESPGTLPGETQYF.

This clonotype was seen a few times. The chain links TRBV6-1 to TRBJ2-1; possible D gene TRBD2, 5 bases. Trimming shortened V by 7 bases and J by 2 bases, and 15 bases separated the two germline ends. CDR1 MNHNS and CDR2 SASEGT come from the germline V gene. The CDR3 totals 15 residues. The chain's CDR3 is CASITGWVPYNEQFF. CDR3 bases: TGTGCCAGCATCACGGGGTGGGTTCCCTACAATGAGCAGTTCTTC.

The rearrangement joins TRBV4-2 to TRBJ2-1; possibly TRBD2 for D (6 bases). V lost 1 base to trimming and J lost 7 bases, with 17 bases between them. In germline, CDR1 is LGHNA, CDR2 YNFKEQ. The CDR3 runs 16 residues. DNA for the CDR3: TGTGCCAGCAGCCAAGCAGAGGCGGGGTTAGGTAATGAGCAGTTCTTC. This translates into CASSQAEAGLGNEQFF.

V is TRBV20-1 and J is TRBJ2-4, with 7 bases fitting TRBD1. The J call may be in error: the DNA end matches TRBJ2-7 better. This CDR3 region has 12 residues. The germline V gene has CDR1 DFQATT and CDR2 SNEGSKA (reference sequence). This CDR3 is CSATSGGYEQYF. DNA for the CDR3: TGCAGTGCCACCTCAGGGGGTTACGAGCAGTACTTC.

This chain connects TRBV3-1 to TRBJ2-3; 11 nucleotides match TRBD2. With V trimmed by 5 bases and J by 4 bases, 5 bases remained unmatched. The CDR3 is 15 residues long. From germline, CDR1 is LGHDT and CDR2 YNNKEL (reference sequence). Here the CDR3 reads CASSGGTSGADTQYF. DNA for the CDR3: TGTGCCAGCAGCGGGGGGACTAGCGGTGCAGATACGCAGTATTTT.

The chain recombines TRBV20-1 with TRBJ2-3; possibly TRBD1 or TRBD2 for D (6 bases each). Looked up from germline, CDR1 is DFQATT and CDR2 is SNEGSKA (reference sequence). The CDR3 has 18 residues. V dropped 0 bases and J dropped 0 bases, with 19 bases sitting between them. Here the CDR3 DNA reads TGCAGTGCTAGAGACGTCTCCCCGGGGGCGGCTAGCACAGATACGCAGTATTTT. It is translated as CSARDVSPGAASTDTQYF.

This clonotype was found a few times. CDR3 in DNA: TGCGCCAGCAGCTTTTGGACAGGGGGTGGCTACACCTTC. It translates to CASSFWTGGGYTF. The V call is TRBV5-1, the J call TRBJ1-2, with TRBD1 matching over 10 bases. The trim removed 2 bases at V and 7 bases at J, leaving 2 bases unmatched. The CDR3 loop spans 13 amino acids. Germline CDR1 SGHRS, CDR2 YFSETQ.

V usage is TRBV10-3 and J usage is TRBJ2-2; D possibly uses TRBD1 or TRBD2 (6 bases each). V lost 3 bases and J 3 bases, leaving 14 bases between the germline ends. Germline assignment: CDR1 ENHRY and CDR2 SYGVKD. The CDR3 is 16 residues long. CDR3 protein: CAISEWLGGDTGELFF. The CDR3 region has the DNA TGTGCCATCAGTGAATGGTTGGGGGGCGACACCGGGGAGCTGTTTTTT.

The rearrangement links TRBV12-3 or TRBV12-4 to TRBJ2-3, with D unresolved. This CDR3 spans 13 amino acids. Trimming took 4 bases from V and 9 from J, leaving 14 bases between them. The CDR3 is CASSYSELKTQYF. Here the CDR3 DNA reads TGTGCCAGCAGTTACAGCGAACTGAAAACGCAGTATTTT.

This clonotype was detected only a few times. The chain links TRBV10-3 to TRBJ2-3; D may be TRBD1 (5 bases). V lost 8 bases, J lost 6 bases, and 18 bases lay in between. CDR3 size: 14 residues. Germline values: CDR1 ENHRY, CDR2 SYGVKD. CDR3 nucleotides: TGTGCCATCCAGGGTGGGGTTTCCACGGATACGCAGTATTTT. As protein: CAIQGGVSTDTQYF.

The chain carries TRBV6-1 and TRBJ2-3; 7 nucleotides align to TRBD2. The CDR3 has 15 residues. CDR1 is MNHNS, CDR2 SASEGT, per germline. V lost 6 bases and J lost 3; bases outside the gene matches: 9. CDR3 nucleotide sequence: TGTGCCAGCAGCTCCCCGGGGGAGGGAACAGATACGCAGTATTTT. It translates to CASSSPGEGTDTQYF.

This clonotype was observed once. A much larger clone lies one base from this, so it may be a read error. This sequence joins TRBV20-1 and TRBJ2-4; tentatively, D is TRBD1 or TRBD2 (6 bases each). CDR1 is DFQATT and CDR2 is SNEGSKA in the germline V gene (reference sequence). The CDR3 runs to 13 residues. The CDR3 protein is CGARGEGTNIQYF. Here the CDR3 DNA reads TGCGGTGCTAGGGGGGAAGGGACGAACATTCAGTACTTC.

V and J are TRBV29-1 and TRBJ2-5, with 8 bases lining up with TRBD1. The CDR3 loop spans 14 amino acids. Germline CDR1 and CDR2: SQVTM and ANQGSEA. Trimming cost V 7 bases and J 5 bases; bases outside gene matches: 12. CDR3 protein: CSASRGPKSETQYF. In DNA, the CDR3 is TGCAGCGCGTCCAGGGGGCCGAAGTCGGAGACCCAGTACTTC.

J is TRBJ2-1 and V is TRBV3-1, with TRBD1 identical over 7 bases. In germline, CDR1 is LGHDT, CDR2 YNNKEL (reference sequence). The CDR3 loop spans 14 amino acids. The junction had 14 bases not matched to a gene; V was cut back by 5 bases and J by 13 bases. CDR3: CASSFRQGGETQFF. The DNA of the CDR3 is TGTGCCAGCAGCTTCCGACAGGGTGGAGAGACCCAGTTCTTC.